The next 27 T cell receptor beta chains were all read from a single sample in a study of cytomegalovirus exposure and HLA in healthy donors. The PCR employed 60 Vbeta primers together with 13 Jbeta primers. The assay was immunoSEQ multiplex PCR, and TCRdb's table has in-frame clones only and misses some. The sample shows about 140,000 clones, more than 75% of them seen only once. Sequenced input: PBMCs. The receptors derive from a female donor in good health and CMV-seronegative.

The genes are TRBV10-3 and TRBJ1-1; D is unclear. Trimming stripped 11 bases from V and 4 bases from J, with 11 bases between. Germline assignment: CDR1 ENHRY and CDR2 SYGVKD. The CDR3 is 11 residues long. The CDR3 protein is CASHSGTEAFF. CDR3 bases: TGTGCCTCCCACTCGGGCACTGAAGCTTTCTTT.

The sample holds a few counts of this clone. The rearrangement links TRBV2 to TRBJ1-1; the match to TRBD1 covers 7 bases. V shed 10 bases, J shed 7 bases, and the junction held 15 bases outside the gene matches. Per the germline V gene, CDR1 is SNHLY and CDR2 is FYNNEI. The CDR3 extends over 14 amino acids. CDR3 sequence: CATPTGSIRGEAFF. CDR3 DNA: TGTGCCACCCCGACAGGGTCCATAAGAGGTGAAGCTTTCTTT.

The genes are TRBV13 and TRBJ2-1; 9 bases are a match to TRBD2. The CDR3 runs to 15 residues. The V gene's germline CDR1 is PRHDT and CDR2 FYEKMQ (reference sequence). Trimming took 7 bases from V and 9 from J; bases not matched to a gene: 13. The CDR3 sequence is CASILRVSGRSEQFF. The CDR3 nucleotides are TGTGCCAGCATCCTACGTGTTAGCGGGAGAAGTGAGCAGTTCTTC. Combining the CDR3 with reference TRBV13 and TRBJ2-1 gives the whole variable domain AAGVIQSPRHLIKEKRETATLKCYPIPRHDTVYWYQQGPGQDPQFLISFYEKMQSDKGSIPDRFSAQQFSDYHSELNMSSLELGDSALYFCASILRVSGRSEQFFGPGTRLTVL.

The chain has TRBV5-8 and TRBJ2-1; D is unresolved. Trimming pared 7 bases from V and 1 base from J, leaving 12 bases between. The CDR3 consists of 14 residues. Germline V gene lookup returns CDR1 SGHTS and CDR2 YDEGEE. The CDR3 is CASQMGLSYNEQFF. DNA for the CDR3: TGTGCCAGCCAGATGGGCCTATCCTACAATGAGCAGTTCTTC.

Comments on this clone: Compared with germline, one end of the junction differs, possibly owing to a read error. The V and J genes are TRBV2 and TRBJ2-5, with 7 bases fitting TRBD1. This CDR3 comprises 13 residues. Germline loops: CDR1 SNHLY, CDR2 FYNNEI. CDR3 sequence (DNA): TGTGCCAGCAGTTGGGACAGCCAAGGGACCCAGTACTTC. As protein: CASSWDSQGTQYF.

The genes are TRBV19 and TRBJ2-7; D might be TRBD2 (6 bases). The V and J ends lost 4 bases and 12 bases respectively, with 16 bases between them. The CDR3 is made up of 12 amino acids. The V gene's germline CDR1 is LNHDA and CDR2 SQIVND (reference sequence). This CDR3 is CASSKGRREVYF. The DNA for the CDR3 is TGTGCCAGTAGTAAGGGGCGGAGGGAGGTGTACTTC.

The chain joins TRBV12-5 to TRBJ1-1; 7 bases are shared with TRBD1. Germline V gene data show CDR1 as LGHNT and CDR2 as FRNRAP. The V segment lost 5 bases and the J segment 5 bases; nucleotides outside the gene matches: 5. This CDR3 contains 13 residues. For the CDR3, the DNA is TGTGCTAGTGGTACTTTCAGGGGGACTGAAGCTTTCTTT. Translating gives CASGTFRGTEAFF.

The chain employs TRBV7-9 and TRBJ1-2, with TRBD1 as a possible D gene (5 bases). This CDR3 is 14 amino acids long. CDR1 and CDR2 (germline): SEHNR, FQNEAQ (reference sequence). Deletions cut 4 bases from V and 0 bases from J, with 9 bases between. CDR3: CASSSDISNYGYTF. CDR3 DNA sequence: TGTGCCAGCAGCTCGGACATCTCTAACTATGGCTACACCTTC.

The V call is TRBV4-1, the J call TRBJ2-1, with 8 bases aligning to TRBD2. With V trimmed by 2 bases and J by 0 bases, 3 bases remained unmatched. Germline V gives CDR1 MGHRA, CDR2 YSYEKL. CDR3 length: 16 residues. The CDR3 region is CASSQSGRASYNEQFF. DNA for the CDR3: TGCGCCAGCAGCCAATCCGGGAGGGCCTCCTACAATGAGCAGTTCTTC.

This chain connects TRBV11-2 to TRBJ2-3; D may be TRBD2 (6 bases). The V end was cut by 5 bases, the J end by 2 bases, with 11 bases between. The CDR3 is 14 residues long. Germline V gene lookup returns CDR1 SGHAT and CDR2 FQNNGV. The CDR3 protein is CASSPRRDTDTQYF. The CDR3, as DNA: TGTGCCAGCAGCCCAAGGAGGGACACAGATACGCAGTATTTT.

The chain recombines TRBV10-3 with TRBJ2-5; 7 positions match TRBD2. Germline V lookup: CDR1 ENHRY, CDR2 SYGVKD. CDR3 length equals 14 residues. J lost 6 bases, V lost 0 bases, and 4 bases had no gene match. CDR3 nucleotides: TGTGCCATCAGTGAGTCTGGACTAGAACAGACCCAGTACTTC. Encoded protein: CAISESGLEQTQYF.

The rearrangement uses TRBV19 and TRBJ1-5, with unresolved D. Trimming pared 6 bases from V and 0 bases from J, leaving 9 bases between. There are 14 residues in the CDR3. In germline, CDR1 is LNHDA, CDR2 SQIVND (reference sequence). The CDR3 reads CASRDSSSNQPQHF. CDR3 sequence (DNA): TGTGCCAGTAGGGACTCCTCTAGCAATCAGCCCCAGCATTTT.

The chain recombines TRBV2 with TRBJ2-7, with a tentative D call TRBD2 (7 bases). V was clipped by 6 bases and J by 4 bases, with 19 bases between them. This CDR3 contains 15 residues. Germline V CDR1 and CDR2: SNHLY, FYNNEI. The CDR3 loop reads CASRGGLSSVYEQYF. CDR3 sequence (DNA): TGTGCCAGCAGGGGGGGGCTCTCAAGCGTGTACGAGCAGTACTTC. The full variable domain, in which reference TRBV2 and TRBJ2-7 provide the parts outside the CDR3, is EPEVTQTPSHQVTQMGQEVILRCVPISNHLYFYWYRQILGQKVEFLVSFYNNEISEKSEIFDDQFSVERPDGSNFTLKIRSTKLEDSAMYFCASRGGLSSVYEQYFGPGTRLTVT.

The chain carries TRBV19 and TRBJ1-2; 10 bases match TRBD1. V trimming: 6 bases; J trimming: 5 bases; junction bases outside the gene matches: 21. Germline V gives CDR1 LNHDA, CDR2 SQIVND (reference sequence). The CDR3 extends over 19 amino acids. The chain's CDR3 is CASSPRDGTGVPLSYGYTF. CDR3 bases: TGTGCCAGTAGCCCGAGGGATGGGACAGGGGTCCCCTTATCTTATGGCTACACCTTC.

This chain links TRBV5-4 with TRBJ2-1; 8 bases line up with TRBD2. The CDR3 spans 15 residues. From germline, CDR1 is SGHNT and CDR2 YYREEE (reference sequence). V dropped 3 bases and J dropped 3; count of bases not matched to a gene: 5. CDR3 nucleotide sequence: TGTGCCAGCAGCTCGGGGGGGACGATCTACAATGAGCAGTTCTTC. This codes for CASSSGGTIYNEQFF.

In this sample, this clone turned up a few times. The chain recombines TRBV5-1 with TRBJ2-5; tentative D call: TRBD1 (6 bases). Trimming took off 7 bases at V and 5 bases at J, with 21 bases between the two ends. From germline, CDR1 is SGHRS and CDR2 YFSETQ. The CDR3 totals 15 residues. The CDR3 bases are TGCGCCAGCGGCTGGGGGCGGACAGAGGGTGAGACCCAGTACTTC. The encoded protein is CASGWGRTEGETQYF.

This clone turned up a few times. The genes are TRBV28 and TRBJ1-2; D gene unclear. Germline V CDR1 and CDR2: MDHEN, SYDVKM. The CDR3 length is 11 residues. The ends were cut back, 6 bases at V and 3 bases at J, with 5 bases in the middle. The DNA for the CDR3 is TGTGCCAGCAGGAGGGACTATGGCTACACCTTC. It is translated as CASRRDYGYTF.

This clone was observed a handful of times. The V gene is TRBV2, the J gene TRBJ2-1, with D possibly being TRBD2 (5 bases). CDR1 and CDR2 from the germline V gene are SNHLY and FYNNEI. With 7 bases removed from V and 0 bases from J, the gap between germline ends came to 13 bases. The CDR3 loop spans 15 amino acids. The CDR3 spells CASTKRKSSYNEQFF. Here the CDR3 DNA reads TGTGCCAGCACTAAGCGGAAGAGCTCCTACAATGAGCAGTTCTTC.

The rearrangement links TRBV6-1 to TRBJ2-3; 9 bases are a match to TRBD1. Germline lookup yields CDR1 MNHNS and CDR2 SASEGT. Trimming cost V 2 bases and J 3 bases; bases outside gene matches: 3. The CDR3 covers 15 residues. CDR3 in amino acids: CASSEPGQGTDTQYF. CDR3 DNA: TGTGCCAGCAGTGAACCGGGACAGGGAACAGATACGCAGTATTTT.

The chain uses TRBV7-2 and TRBJ2-7, with 10 nucleotides matching TRBD2. Trimming at V came to 5 bases and at J to 3 bases, leaving 10 bases not matched to a gene. The CDR3 is made up of 16 amino acids. Looked up from germline, CDR1 is SGHTA and CDR2 is FQGNSA. The CDR3 DNA reads TGTGCCAGCAGCCCCTCCGGACTAGCGGTTGTCTACGAGCAGTACTTC. It specifies CASSPSGLAVVYEQYF.

The CDR3 DNA follows: TGTGCCAGCAGCTTGGGGGCTGGGAGAGGCTACACCTTC. This codes for CASSLGAGRGYTF. The chain employs TRBV7-2 and TRBJ1-2, with D tentatively TRBD1 (6 bases). The CDR3 covers 13 residues. Germline V lookup: CDR1 SGHTA, CDR2 FQGNSA. V was pared by 3 bases and J by 8 bases, with 13 bases between.

This clone appeared a single time. The chain is built from TRBV7-2 and TRBJ2-2; D perhaps matches TRBD1 (6 bases). The CDR3 has 15 amino acids. The germline CDR1 and CDR2 sequences are SGHTA and FQGNSA. Trimming stripped 5 bases from V and 3 bases from J, with 13 bases between. For the CDR3, the DNA is TGTGCCAGCAGCCGCAGGGGTATGGACACCGGGGAGCTGTTTTTT. Amino acid sequence: CASSRRGMDTGELFF.

The chain has TRBV11-2 and TRBJ1-1; TRBD1 is a possible D gene (6 bases). V lost 6 bases and J lost 1, with 12 bases in between. CDR3 length: 14 amino acids. Germline assignment: CDR1 SGHAT and CDR2 FQNNGV. Here the CDR3 reads CASSPGHRNTEAFF. The CDR3 DNA reads TGTGCCAGCAGTCCGGGACACCGGAACACTGAAGCTTTCTTT. Together with reference TRBV11-2 and TRBJ1-1, the CDR3 gives the full variable domain: EAGVAQSPRYKIIEKRQSVAFWCNPISGHATLYWYQQILGQGPKLLIQFQNNGVVDDSQLPKDRFSAERLKGVDSTLKIQPAKLEDSAVYLCASSPGHRNTEAFFGQGTRLTVV.

The chain uses TRBV29-1 and TRBJ2-1; D remains unclear. Germline assignment: CDR1 SQVTM and CDR2 ANQGSEA. The CDR3 length is 12 residues. The V and J ends lost 5 bases and 4 bases respectively, with 9 bases between them. CDR3 loop: CSVWLDYNEQFF. CDR3 sequence (DNA): TGCAGCGTTTGGCTAGATTACAATGAGCAGTTCTTC.

The V gene is TRBV19, the J gene TRBJ1-1; unclear D gene. V lost 7 bases and J 6 bases, leaving 12 bases between the germline ends. This CDR3 has 12 residues. Looked up from germline, CDR1 is LNHDA and CDR2 is SQIVND (reference sequence). The CDR3 protein is CASTHRRAEAFF. As DNA, the CDR3 is TGTGCCAGTACCCATAGGAGAGCTGAAGCTTTCTTT.

The CDR3 sequence: CASSQLTGAHQPQHF. CDR3 coding DNA: TGTGCCAGCAGCCAACTGACAGGGGCCCATCAGCCCCAGCATTTT. The chain carries TRBV7-6 and TRBJ1-5; the match to TRBD1 covers 8 bases. The V gene's germline CDR1 is SGHVS and CDR2 FNYEAQ. J lost 5 bases, V lost 5 bases, and 8 bases had no gene match. The CDR3 is 15 amino acids.

This clone has only one observation. DNA of the CDR3: TGTGCCAGCAGCTTATGGGGAACTAGCGGGGGGCAATACAATGAGCAGTTCTTC. Protein: CASSLWGTSGGQYNEQFF. V is TRBV7-9 and J is TRBJ2-1, with 12 bases identical to TRBD2. Losses at the gene ends were 2 bases for V and 4 bases for J; bases not matched to a gene: 9. Germline CDR1 is SEHNR and CDR2 is FQNEAQ (reference sequence). The CDR3 totals 18 residues.